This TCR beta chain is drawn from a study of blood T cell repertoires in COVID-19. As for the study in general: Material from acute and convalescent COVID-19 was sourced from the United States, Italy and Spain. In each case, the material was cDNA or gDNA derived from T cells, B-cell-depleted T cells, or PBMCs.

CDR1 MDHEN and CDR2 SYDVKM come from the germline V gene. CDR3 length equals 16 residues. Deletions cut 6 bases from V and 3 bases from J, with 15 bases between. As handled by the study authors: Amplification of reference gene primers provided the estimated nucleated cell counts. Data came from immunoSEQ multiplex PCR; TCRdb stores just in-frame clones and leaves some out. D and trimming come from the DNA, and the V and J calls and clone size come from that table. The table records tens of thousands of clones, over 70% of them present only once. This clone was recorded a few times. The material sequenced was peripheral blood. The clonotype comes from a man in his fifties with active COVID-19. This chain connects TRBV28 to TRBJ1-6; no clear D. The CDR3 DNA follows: TGTGCCAGCAGCCGAACCGGGTCAAACTATAATTCACCCCTCCACTTT. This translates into CASSRTGSNYNSPLHF. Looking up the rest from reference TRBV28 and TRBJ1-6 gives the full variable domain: DVKVTQSSRYLVKRTGEKVFLECVQDMDHENMFWYRQDPGLGLRLIYFSYDVKMKEKGDIPEGYSVSREKKERFSLILESASTNQTSMYLCASSRTGSNYNSPLHFGNGTRLTVT.